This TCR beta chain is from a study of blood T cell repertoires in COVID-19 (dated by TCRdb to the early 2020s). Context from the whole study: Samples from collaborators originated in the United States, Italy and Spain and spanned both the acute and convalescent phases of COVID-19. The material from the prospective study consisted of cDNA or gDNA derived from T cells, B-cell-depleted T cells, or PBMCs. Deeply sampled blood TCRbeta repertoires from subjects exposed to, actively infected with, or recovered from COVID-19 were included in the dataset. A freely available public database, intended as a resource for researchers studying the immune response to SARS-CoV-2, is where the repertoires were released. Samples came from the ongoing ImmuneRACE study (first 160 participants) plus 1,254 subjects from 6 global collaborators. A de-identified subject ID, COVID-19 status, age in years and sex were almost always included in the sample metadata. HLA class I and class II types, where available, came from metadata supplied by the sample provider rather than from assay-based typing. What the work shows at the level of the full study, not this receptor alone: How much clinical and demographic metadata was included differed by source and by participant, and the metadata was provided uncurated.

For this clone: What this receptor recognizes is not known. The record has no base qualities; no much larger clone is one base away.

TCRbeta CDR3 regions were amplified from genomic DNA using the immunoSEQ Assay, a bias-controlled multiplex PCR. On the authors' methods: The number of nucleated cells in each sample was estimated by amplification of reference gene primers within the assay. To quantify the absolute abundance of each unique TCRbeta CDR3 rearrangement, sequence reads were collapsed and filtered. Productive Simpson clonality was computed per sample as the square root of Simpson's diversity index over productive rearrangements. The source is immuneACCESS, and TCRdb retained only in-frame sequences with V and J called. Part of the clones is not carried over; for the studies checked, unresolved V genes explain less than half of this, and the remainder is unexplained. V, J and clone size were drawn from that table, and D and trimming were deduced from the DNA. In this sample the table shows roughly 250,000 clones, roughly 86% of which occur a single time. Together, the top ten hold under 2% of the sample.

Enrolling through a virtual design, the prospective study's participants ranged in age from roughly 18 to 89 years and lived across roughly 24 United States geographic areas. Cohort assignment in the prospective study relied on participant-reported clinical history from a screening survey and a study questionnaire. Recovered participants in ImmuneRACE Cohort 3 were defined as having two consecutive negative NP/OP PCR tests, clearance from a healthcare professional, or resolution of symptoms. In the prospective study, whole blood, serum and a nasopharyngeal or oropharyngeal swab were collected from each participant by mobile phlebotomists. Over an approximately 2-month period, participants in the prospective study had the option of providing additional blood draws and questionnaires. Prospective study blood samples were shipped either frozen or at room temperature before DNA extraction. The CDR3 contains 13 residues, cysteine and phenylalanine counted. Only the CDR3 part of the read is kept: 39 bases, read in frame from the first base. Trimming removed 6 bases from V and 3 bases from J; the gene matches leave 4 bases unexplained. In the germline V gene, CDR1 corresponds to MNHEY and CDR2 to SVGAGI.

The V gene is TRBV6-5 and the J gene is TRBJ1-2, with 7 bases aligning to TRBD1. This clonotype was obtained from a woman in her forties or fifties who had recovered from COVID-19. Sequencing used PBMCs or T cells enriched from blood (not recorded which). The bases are TGTGCCAGCAGCCTTGGACAGGACTATGGCTACACCTTC. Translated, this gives CASSLGQDYGYTF.